This T cell receptor (beta chain) appears in the sequencing data of a study of CD8 T cells in Susac syndrome. Germline CDR1 and CDR2: LGHDT and YNNKEL (reference sequence). The CDR3 sequence is 16 residues long. V lost 2 bases and J lost 0, with 13 bases in between. RNA amounts of about 0.5 to 1 ug underwent reverse transcription with random hexamers. An immunoSEQ multiplex PCR amplified TCR beta CDR3 over 54 Vbeta and 13 Jbeta. TCRdb used MiXCR to reprocess the immunoSEQ multiplex PCR reads, holding one entry per CDR3 protein. The sample contains fewer than 80,000 distinct CDR3 sequences, approximately 95% of which appear only once.

The V call is TRBV3-1, the J call TRBJ1-2, with unresolved D. The receptor was isolated from a human donor in good health. Material: CD8+ T cells from PBMCs. CDR3 region: CASSQPPGLSNYGYTF. Here the CDR3 DNA reads TGTGCCAGCAGCCAACCGCCGGGCCTTTCTAACTATGGCTACACCTTC.